The clone carrying this T cell receptor (beta chain) was seen once. The antigen is undetermined. This CDR3 has 18 amino acids. An approximately 130-subject validation cohort, separate from the 666-subject first cohort, supplied the donors. The data stem from a study of cytomegalovirus exposure and HLA in healthy donors. Some clones are missing from TCRdb's copy, which holds only in-frame ones; the method was immunoSEQ multiplex PCR. Of roughly 180,000 clones in the sample, approximately 89% are singletons; the top ten hold less than 9.5%. Overall study results and limits: Cytomegalovirus status was reportedly diagnosed by the classifier with high sensitivity and specificity. Across donors, most TCRs were seen rarely, yet some public ones were widespread.

The specimen was PBMCs. The receptor was isolated from a man aged 30 to 39 in good health and CMV-seropositive. The chain combines TRBV21-1 with TRBJ2-1; the listed D gene, TRBD2, was not tested against the DNA. TRBV21-1 is a recognized pseudogene. CDR3 DNA sequence: TGTGCCAGCAGCAAAAAGGGGACTCCACGAGGGGCCTACAATGAGCAGTTCTTC. Protein sequence: CASSKKGTPRGAYNEQFF.